This T cell receptor (beta chain) originates from a study of PD-1 blockade in classical Hodgkin lymphoma. Time point defined: cycle 4 day 1 (C4D1), after less than 7 weeks of nivolumab. Each patient relapsed following autologous stem cell transplantation, and prior brentuximab vedotin exposure differed. Sequencing was performed with immunoSEQ multiplex PCR; in TCRdb, only in-frame clones are kept and a portion is missing. This table holds about 38,000 clones, 77% found once. V lost 6 bases to trimming and J lost 8 bases; unmatched junction nucleotides: 7. The germline V gene encodes CDR1 SGHAT and CDR2 FQNNGV. The CDR3 is made up of 14 amino acids.

The rearrangement uses TRBV11-2 and TRBJ1-6, with 7 bases that match TRBD1. Source: peripheral blood mononuclear cells (PBMCs), taken before the fourth cycle of nivolumab. The sequence came from a human donor with classical Hodgkin lymphoma. CDR3 amino acids: CASSSRGKDSPLHF. The CDR3 bases are TGTGCCAGCAGTTCCAGGGGGAAGGATTCACCCCTCCACTTT. Using reference TRBV11-2 and TRBJ1-6 for the parts outside the CDR3, the full variable domain is EAGVAQSPRYKIIEKRQSVAFWCNPISGHATLYWYQQILGQGPKLLIQFQNNGVVDDSQLPKDRFSAERLKGVDSTLKIQPAKLEDSAVYLCASSSRGKDSPLHFGNGTRLTVT.